This note documents a single T cell receptor beta chain sequence. TCRdb's table, derived via immunoSEQ multiplex PCR, lists solely in-frame clones and lacks some. Counted here are over 60,000 clones, 93% occurring once; the ten biggest clones make up over 0.2%. This entry belongs to a study of technical replicates of blood from several donors. The ends lost 1 base at V and 3 bases at J; junction bases unmatched: 24. Germline V gene sequence: CDR1 SGHVS, CDR2 FNYEAQ. The CDR3 contains 22 residues. The TCR originated in a human donor in good health. What was sequenced was T cells isolated from PBMCs. The chain links TRBV7-6 to TRBJ2-7; 10 bases match TRBD2. The chain's CDR3 is CASSLDGALPVRGLARFYEQYF. In DNA form, the CDR3 reads TGTGCCAGCAGCTTAGATGGTGCATTGCCGGTCAGGGGACTAGCGCGATTCTACGAGCAGTACTTC.